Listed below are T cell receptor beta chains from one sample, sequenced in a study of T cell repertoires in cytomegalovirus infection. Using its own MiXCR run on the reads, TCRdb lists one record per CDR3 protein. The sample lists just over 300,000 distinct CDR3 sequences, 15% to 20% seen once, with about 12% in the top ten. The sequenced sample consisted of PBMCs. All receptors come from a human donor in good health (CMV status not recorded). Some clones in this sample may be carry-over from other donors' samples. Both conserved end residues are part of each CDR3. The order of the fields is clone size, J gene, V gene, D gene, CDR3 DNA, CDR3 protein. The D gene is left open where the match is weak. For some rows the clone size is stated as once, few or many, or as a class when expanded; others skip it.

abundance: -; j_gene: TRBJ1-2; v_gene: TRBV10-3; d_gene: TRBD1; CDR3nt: TGTGCCATCAGAGAGGGACAGAACTATGGCTACACCTTC; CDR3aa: CAIREGQNYGYTF
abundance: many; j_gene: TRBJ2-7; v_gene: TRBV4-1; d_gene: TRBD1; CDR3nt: TGCGCCAGCAGCCAAGTTTTCCGGGACAGAGCCTACGAGCAGTACTTC; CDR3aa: CASSQVFRDRAYEQYF
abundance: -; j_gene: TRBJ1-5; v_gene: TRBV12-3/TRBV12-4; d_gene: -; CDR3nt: TGTGCCAGCAGCGAAACAGGGCTTGGCAATCAGCCCCAGCATTTT; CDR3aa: CASSETGLGNQPQHF
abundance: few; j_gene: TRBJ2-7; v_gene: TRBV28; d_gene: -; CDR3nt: TGTGCCAGCAGGCCAGGGGCGCTCTACGAGCAGTACTTC; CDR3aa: CASRPGALYEQYF
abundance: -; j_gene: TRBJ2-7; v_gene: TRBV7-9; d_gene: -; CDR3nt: TGTGCCAGCAGCTTTGGCAGAACGAACTCCTACGAGCAGTACTTC; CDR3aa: CASSFGRTNSYEQYF
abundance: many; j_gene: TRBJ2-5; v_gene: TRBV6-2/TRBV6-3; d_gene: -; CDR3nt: TGTGCCAGCAACGGAGGAGCCCAAGAGACCCAGTACTTC; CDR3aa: CASNGGAQETQYF
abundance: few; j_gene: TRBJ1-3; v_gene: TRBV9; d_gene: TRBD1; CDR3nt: TGTGCCAGCAGCCGTAGTATTGGACAGGGAACTGGAAACACCATATATTTT; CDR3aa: CASSRSIGQGTGNTIYF
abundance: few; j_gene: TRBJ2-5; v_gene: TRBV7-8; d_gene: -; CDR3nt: TGTGCCAGCAGCTTGGTGCGGGTCGCCGAGAAGGTGAACCAGTACTTC; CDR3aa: CASSLVRVAEKVNQYF
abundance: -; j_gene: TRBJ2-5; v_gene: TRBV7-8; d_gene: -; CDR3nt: TGTGCCAGCAGCTTAACGAGTGGACTGGTGGAGACCCAGTACTTC; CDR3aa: CASSLTSGLVETQYF
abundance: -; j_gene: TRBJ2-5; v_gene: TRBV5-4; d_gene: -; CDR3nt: TGTGCCAGCAGCCCCGAATGGGGAGAGACCCAGTACTTC; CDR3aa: CASSPEWGETQYF
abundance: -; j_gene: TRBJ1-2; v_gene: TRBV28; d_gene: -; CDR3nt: TGTGCCAGCAGTACCTACAGGGAGAGCTACACCTTC; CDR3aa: CASSTYRESYTF
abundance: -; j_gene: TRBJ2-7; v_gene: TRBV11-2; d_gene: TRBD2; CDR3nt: TGTGCCAGCAGCTATCCGGGACTAGGAGTATACGAGCAGTACTTC; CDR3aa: CASSYPGLGVYEQYF
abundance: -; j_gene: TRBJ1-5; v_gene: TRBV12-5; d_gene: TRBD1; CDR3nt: TGTGCTAGTGGTTTGGGACAGGGCCAAGGCAATCAGCCCCAGCATTTT; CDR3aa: CASGLGQGQGNQPQHF
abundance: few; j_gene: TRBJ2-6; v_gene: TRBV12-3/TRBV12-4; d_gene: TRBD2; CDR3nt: TGTGCCAGCAGTTTCTCCGGGGGGATTGGGGCCAACGTCCTGACTTTC; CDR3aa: CASSFSGGIGANVLTF
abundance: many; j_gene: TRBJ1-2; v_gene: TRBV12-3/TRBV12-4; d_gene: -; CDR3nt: TGTGCCAGCAGTTTACGGGACAACTATGGCTACACCTTC; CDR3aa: CASSLRDNYGYTF
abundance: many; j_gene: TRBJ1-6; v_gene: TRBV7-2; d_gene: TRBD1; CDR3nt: TGTGCCAGCAGCTTTTTCGGTTTCGGGACAGCGAATTCACCCCTCCACTTT; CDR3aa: CASSFFGFGTANSPLHF
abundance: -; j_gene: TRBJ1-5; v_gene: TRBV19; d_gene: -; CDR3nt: TGTGCCAGTAGTATGAATGAAGGGCACTTGAATGAACAGCATTTT; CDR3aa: CASSMNEGHLNEQHF
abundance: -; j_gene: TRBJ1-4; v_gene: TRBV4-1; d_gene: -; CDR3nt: TGCGCCAGCAGAATTATAGGGTTGGCTAATGAAAAACTGTTTTTT; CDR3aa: CASRIIGLANEKLFF
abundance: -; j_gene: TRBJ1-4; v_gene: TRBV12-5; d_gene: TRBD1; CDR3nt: TGTGCTAGTGCCAGGACAGGCTACAATGAAAAACTGTTTTTT; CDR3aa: CASARTGYNEKLFF